What follows describes a single T cell receptor (beta chain). Generated by immunoSEQ multiplex PCR, the TCRdb table keeps only in-frame clones and is missing some. The data hold 70,000 to 80,000 clones, with roughly 80% observed a single time. The data were obtained in a study of blood T cell repertoires in COVID-19. Whole-study context: Donors in the United States, Italy and Spain gave samples during acute or convalescent COVID-19. From T cells, B-cell-depleted T cells, or PBMCs came the material, which was cDNA or gDNA.

V dropped 3 bases and J dropped 7; count of bases not matched to a gene: 4. Germline loops: CDR1 SGHTA, CDR2 FQGNSA. CDR3 size: 15 residues. The receptor comes from a human donor in a cohort sampled during active COVID-19. The V gene is TRBV7-2, the J gene TRBJ1-5; TRBD1 aligns across 12 bases. Source material: peripheral blood. The CDR3 DNA follows: TGTGCCAGCAGCTTTGGGACAGGGGGCGTGCAGCCCCAGCATTTT. Its translation is CASSFGTGGVQPQHF.